This T cell receptor (beta chain) was sequenced in a study of cytomegalovirus exposure and HLA in healthy donors. General observations from the study: HLA alleles were associated with around 17,000 TCR beta sequences in a later analysis at 0.05 false discovery rate. Reported performance of the classifier showed diagnosis of cytomegalovirus status with high specificity and sensitivity.

The CDR3 extends over 16 amino acids. The germline V and J ends were trimmed by 1 base and 2 bases, with 11 bases remaining between them. The germline gives CDR1 SGHTA, CDR2 FQGTGA. The PCR was carried out with 60 Vbeta primers and 13 Jbeta primers. As handled by the study authors: Tens of millions of unique TCR beta chains, about 11 million of them shared, were counted by a later analysis. Sequencing used immunoSEQ multiplex PCR; TCRdb keeps in-frame clones, though not all of them. The DNA was the basis for D and trimming; V, J and clone size are from that table. The sample holds over 150,000 clones, roughly 80% seen once. Concerning this clone: Antigen: not known.

This clonotype was obtained from a man aged 30-40 years in good health and CMV-seronegative. Sequencing was done on a sample of PBMCs. The chain has TRBV7-3 and TRBJ2-2, with a tentative D call TRBD1 (6 bases). The CDR3 nucleotides read TGTGCCAGCAGCTTAAGGAGGACAGACAACACCGGGGAGCTGTTTTTT. It translates to CASSLRRTDNTGELFF.